This passage covers 6 T cell receptor beta chains from one sample sequenced in a study of cytomegalovirus exposure and HLA in healthy donors. Primers: 60 Vbeta forward and 13 Jbeta reverse. Data came from immunoSEQ multiplex PCR; TCRdb stores just in-frame clones and leaves some out. The data hold 150,000 to 250,000 clones, with about four fifths observed a single time. Sequences were obtained from PBMCs. These receptor sequences come from a girl aged 10 to 17 in good health and CMV-seropositive.

CDR3 DNA sequence: TGTGCCAGCAGCCAGCGCACTTTAGAAGGGGGAGAAGCCAAAAACATTCAGTACTTC. Translated: CASSQRTLEGGEAKNIQYF. This rearrangement joins TRBV7-8 to TRBJ2-4, with a tentative D call TRBD1 (6 bases). The CDR3 is 19 amino acids. Germline lookup yields CDR1 SGHVS and CDR2 FQNEAQ. V was cut by 5 bases and J by 0 bases, with 23 bases left in between. The full variable domain, in which reference TRBV7-8 and TRBJ2-4 provide the parts outside the CDR3, is GAGVSQSPRYKVAKRGQDVALRCDPISGHVSLFWYQQALGQGPEFLTYFQNEAQLDKSGLPSDRFFAERPEGSVSTLKIQRTQQEDSAVYLCASSQRTLEGGEAKNIQYFGAGTRLSVL.

This sequence joins TRBV7-2 and TRBJ1-6, with a tentative D call TRBD1 (5 bases). V was shortened by 5 bases and J by 10 bases, with 15 bases between the two germline ends. From germline, CDR1 is SGHTA and CDR2 FQGNSA. The CDR3 sequence is 14 residues long. CDR3 sequence (DNA): TGTGCCAGCAGCCCCCGGGGGGAATGGTCACCCCTCCACTTT. As protein: CASSPRGEWSPLHF.

V is TRBV29-1 and J is TRBJ1-1, with 7 bases identical to TRBD1. The CDR3 runs 16 residues. Germline V gene sequence: CDR1 SQVTM, CDR2 ANQGSEA. CDR3 amino acids: CTISRDSLHMNTEAFF. The CDR3 DNA sequence: TGCACCATTTCCCGGGACAGTCTCCACATGAACACTGAAGCTTTCTTT.

This chain joins TRBV29-1 and TRBJ2-7; D unresolved. CDR1 and CDR2 (germline): SQVTM, ANQGSEA. Trimming removed 6 bases from V and 3 bases from J, with 6 bases in between. The CDR3 loop spans 10 amino acids. CDR3 in amino acids: CSVAHYEQYF. The CDR3 DNA is TGCAGCGTGGCACACTACGAGCAGTACTTC.

This chain joins TRBV7-6 and TRBJ1-5; a possible D gene is TRBD1 (6 bases). The CDR3 has 18 amino acids. The germline V gene encodes CDR1 SGHVS and CDR2 FNYEAQ. Trimming cost V 5 bases and J 4 bases, with 24 bases left between them. This chain's CDR3 is CASSTSPKGQLNNQPQHF. Here the CDR3 DNA reads TGTGCCAGCAGCACGAGTCCCAAAGGACAGCTAAATAATCAGCCCCAGCATTTT.

V usage is TRBV29-1 and J usage is TRBJ2-3; 10 nucleotides align to TRBD1. The junction had 7 bases not matched to a gene; V was cut back by 8 bases and J by 2 bases. There are 14 residues in the CDR3. CDR1 is SQVTM, CDR2 ANQGSEA, per germline. The CDR3 spells CSHRGTGVTDTQYF. DNA for the CDR3: TGCAGCCACCGAGGGACAGGGGTCACAGATACGCAGTATTTT.